The 22 T cell receptor beta chains reported below all come from one sample, sequenced in a study of patients and donors after allogeneic stem cell transplantation. From the RT-PCR reads, TCRdb called clonotypes with MiXCR, one entry per CDR3 protein. Among hundreds of thousands of distinct CDR3 sequences listed, 16% were seen once. Input material: blood, either unsorted or a sorted T cell fraction (not recorded which). The source of these receptors is a human donor who was either an allogeneic HSCT recipient or a stem cell or donor lymphocyte infusion donor (not recorded which). It is not recorded whose cells these are; they may come from a transplant donor.

The CDR3 spells CASSPLPNTGELFF. CDR3 sequence (DNA): TGTGCCAGCTCACCACTCCCAAACACCGGGGAGCTGTTTTTT. The chain links TRBV18 to TRBJ2-2; no firm D call. Trimming removed 1 base at V and 2 bases at J, with 5 bases between. The germline CDR1 and CDR2 sequences are KGHSH and LQKENI. The CDR3 is 14 residues long.

Only a few counts were recorded for this clonotype. J is TRBJ2-1 and V is TRBV20-1; D remains ambiguous. The CDR3 consists of 13 residues. The V gene's germline CDR1 is DFQATT and CDR2 SNEGSKA (reference sequence). V was trimmed by 2 bases and J by 12 bases, leaving 17 bases between them. CDR3 in amino acids: CSARPPNEIGQFF. The CDR3 region has the DNA TGCAGTGCTAGACCCCCGAACGAAATCGGGCAGTTCTTC.

This clonotype was seen more than once but under ten times. The V call is TRBV6-2 or TRBV6-3, the J call TRBJ2-3; possible D gene TRBD1, 6 bases. Trimming took off 6 bases at V and 1 base at J, with 14 bases between the two ends. From germline, CDR1 is MNHEY and CDR2 SVGEGT. The CDR3 runs to 15 residues. The CDR3 reads CASSNRAGGTDTQYF. The CDR3 nucleotides are TGTGCCAGCAGCAACAGGGCAGGCGGCACAGATACGCAGTATTTT.

This chain uses TRBV10-3 with TRBJ2-7; TRBD1 might be the D (6 bases). Trimming removed 6 bases at V and 2 bases at J, with 8 bases between. The CDR3 is 12 residues long. Germline assignment: CDR1 ENHRY and CDR2 SYGVKD. The CDR3, as DNA: TGTGCCATCAGGGGACAAACCTACGAGCAGTACTTC. It translates to CAIRGQTYEQYF.

This chain joins TRBV7-9 and TRBJ1-1, with D maybe TRBD1 (5 bases). The CDR3 extends over 16 amino acids. The ends were cut back, 2 bases at V and 1 base at J, with 14 bases in the middle. CDR1 is SEHNR and CDR2 is FQNEAQ in the germline V gene (reference sequence). In DNA, the CDR3 is TGTGCCAGCAGCTTAACAGGCAAGACTTCGAACACTGAAGCTTTCTTT. Translating gives CASSLTGKTSNTEAFF.

There are a few counts of this clonotype. The chain links TRBV7-8 to TRBJ1-5; D uncertain. Per the germline V gene, CDR1 is SGHVS and CDR2 is FQNEAQ. CDR3 length equals 14 residues. Between the trimmed V and J ends, which lost 3 bases and 2 bases, there was a span of 8 bases. CDR3 DNA sequence: TGTGCCAGCAGCTTCGCCCCAGGCAATCAGCCCCAGCATTTT. Amino acid sequence: CASSFAPGNQPQHF.

This sequence joins TRBV12-3 or TRBV12-4 and TRBJ2-6; D uncertain. With 3 bases removed from V and 0 bases from J, the gap between germline ends came to 9 bases. The CDR3 sequence is 16 residues long. CDR3 nucleotide sequence: TGTGCCAGCAGTTTCTTATCCACCTCTGGGGCCAACGTCCTGACTTTC. It translates to CASSFLSTSGANVLTF.

Comments on this clonotype: A read error may produce the germline difference seen at one junction end. The chain is built from TRBV28 and TRBJ1-1, with a possible D match to TRBD1 (5 bases). This CDR3 has 12 residues. Germline V gives CDR1 MDHEN, CDR2 SYDVKM. The CDR3, as DNA: TGTGCCAACAGTTCGGGGACCCAAGAAGCTTTCTTT. Translated: CANSSGTQEAFF.

This chain connects TRBV5-1 to TRBJ2-1; D is undetermined. Germline lookup yields CDR1 SGHRS and CDR2 YFSETQ. V lost 2 bases, J lost 0 bases, and 9 bases lay in between. CDR3 length: 15 residues. The CDR3 region has the DNA TGCGCCAGCAGCTTTGGAGAGAGCTCCTACAATGAGCAGTTCTTC. This encodes CASSFGESSYNEQFF.

V gene TRBV4-1 combines with J gene TRBJ1-4, with a possible D match to TRBD1 (5 bases). CDR3 length: 13 amino acids. The V gene's germline CDR1 is MGHRA and CDR2 YSYEKL. Between the trimmed V and J ends, which lost 8 bases and 4 bases, there was a span of 11 bases. CDR3 DNA: TGCGCCAGCTGTACAGGCTATAATGAAAAACTGTTTTTT. This gives the protein CASCTGYNEKLFF.

The chain uses TRBV7-2 and TRBJ1-1; tentatively, D is TRBD1 (5 bases). CDR1 is SGHTA and CDR2 is FQGNSA in the germline V gene. The V and J ends lost 3 bases and 4 bases respectively, with 9 bases between them. This CDR3 has 13 amino acids. CDR3 residues: CASSFQGSTEAFF. The CDR3 DNA reads TGTGCCAGCAGCTTTCAGGGAAGCACTGAAGCTTTCTTT.

This clonotype was observed a handful of times. This chain joins TRBV6-1 and TRBJ1-2, with 7 bases matching TRBD1. Trimming at V came to 6 bases and at J to 6 bases, leaving 10 bases not matched to a gene. The CDR3 runs 14 residues. Germline values: CDR1 MNHNS, CDR2 SASEGT. The chain's CDR3 is CASSTSSTGNGYTF. In DNA, the CDR3 is TGTGCCAGCAGCACCTCCTCGACAGGGAATGGCTACACCTTC.

This clonotype was counted ten times or more. The CDR3 bases are TGTGCCAGCAGTGCAGAGGGGCCCGAGCAGTACTTC. It yields the protein CASSAEGPEQYF. The V call is TRBV12-3 or TRBV12-4, the J call TRBJ2-7; D is perhaps TRBD1 or TRBD2 (5 bases each). V was cut by 5 bases and J by 6 bases, with 11 bases left in between. The CDR3 sequence is 12 residues long.

This clonotype was seen ten or more times. The rearrangement uses TRBV12-3 or TRBV12-4 and TRBJ2-7, with D hard to call. The CDR3 spans 14 residues. Trimming left V 3 bases short and J 2 bases short, with 11 bases between. CDR3 amino acids: CASSLPDGPYEQYF. The CDR3 nucleotides read TGTGCCAGCAGTTTGCCTGACGGACCCTACGAGCAGTACTTC.

The V call is TRBV12-3 or TRBV12-4, the J call TRBJ2-1, with 8 bases that match TRBD1. The CDR3 loop spans 15 amino acids. J was trimmed by 6 bases and V by 6 bases; bases with no gene match: 10. The CDR3 loop reads CASRPTGAISNEQFF. The CDR3 region has the DNA TGTGCCAGCAGACCGACAGGGGCGATATCCAATGAGCAGTTCTTC.

This clonotype has a count of ten or more. This rearrangement joins TRBV7-3 to TRBJ1-1; no definite D call. This CDR3 comprises 13 residues. Germline V gives CDR1 SGHTA, CDR2 FQGTGA. V lost 2 bases and J lost 0, with 4 bases in between. The CDR3 region has the DNA TGTGCCAGCAGCTTACGGATGAACACTGAAGCTTTCTTT. It codes for CASSLRMNTEAFF.

This rearrangement joins TRBV21-1 to TRBJ2-3; TRBD2, as called in the table, went unchecked against the DNA. TRBV21-1 is given as a pseudogene. CDR3 length: 15 residues. CDR3 bases: TGTGCCAGCACCACAGGCGGGCCCAACACAGATACGCAGTATTTT. It specifies CASTTGGPNTDTQYF.

The sample holds many counts of this clonotype. This chain links TRBV5-1 with TRBJ2-3, with 12 bases lining up with TRBD2. The CDR3 length is 17 residues. The V and J ends lost 7 bases and 3 bases, in that order; junction bases with no gene match: 12. In germline, CDR1 is SGHRS, CDR2 YFSETQ. CDR3 sequence reads: CASAMSRTSGRTDTQYF. CDR3 DNA sequence: TGCGCCAGCGCCATGTCCCGAACTAGCGGGAGGACAGATACGCAGTATTTT.

This clonotype appeared many times. This chain links TRBV24-1 with TRBJ2-1; D perhaps matches TRBD1 (7 bases). V was trimmed by 0 bases and J by 5 bases, leaving 19 bases between them. Germline lookup yields CDR1 KGHDR and CDR2 SFDVKD. CDR3 length equals 18 residues. CDR3: CATSDLRQGPGGDNEQFF. The CDR3 DNA follows: TGTGCCACCAGTGATTTGAGACAGGGCCCAGGAGGGGACAATGAGCAGTTCTTC.

The genes are TRBV5-1 and TRBJ2-1; 7 bases fit TRBD1. V was pared by 4 bases and J by 10 bases, with 11 bases of the junction left unmatched. Germline CDR1 is SGHRS and CDR2 is YFSETQ. This CDR3 is built from 14 residues. The DNA for the CDR3 is TGCGCCAGCAGCGTAACGACAGGGTCTTGGGAGCAGTTCTTC. This codes for CASSVTTGSWEQFF.

This chain joins TRBV28 and TRBJ2-3; 7 bases agree with TRBD2. Trimming removed 4 bases from V and 0 bases from J; junction bases left unmatched: 1. Germline-derived CDR1 and CDR2 are MDHEN and SYDVKM. This CDR3 spans 14 amino acids. CDR3 sequence reads: CASSWDYSTDTQYF. Here the CDR3 DNA reads TGTGCCAGCAGTTGGGACTATAGCACAGATACGCAGTATTTT.

This clonotype was counted a single time. The chain carries TRBV5-1 and TRBJ2-5; 12 bases match TRBD1. J lost 5 bases, V lost 0 bases, and 5 bases had no gene match. Germline lookup yields CDR1 SGHRS and CDR2 YFSETQ. This CDR3 region has 16 residues. The CDR3 DNA sequence: TGCGCCAGCAGCTTGGCCGGGACAGGGGGCTCGGAGACCCAGTACTTC. The encoded protein is CASSLAGTGGSETQYF.